This is a list of T cell receptor beta chains from one sample in a study of OX40 agonist ivuxolimab in advanced cancers. Using immunoSEQ multiplex PCR, the repertoire was profiled, and TCRdb retains in-frame clones only, with some absent. The sample consists of 55,000 to 70,000 clones, roughly 81% of them appearing once. The sequencing used CD4+ or CD8+ T cells sorted from blood, collected in a trial of the OX40 agonist ivuxolimab. All receptors derive from an adult with an advanced solid tumor such as melanoma, head and neck, liver or kidney cancer. CDR3s include the opening cysteine and the closing phenylalanine or tryptophan. The order of the fields is clone size, J gene, D gene, V gene, CDR3 protein, CDR3 DNA. A D gene is named only where the DNA matches it firmly. A row's size may be missing; if present it is once, few, many or a size class.

size: NA; J: TRBJ2-7; D: NA; V: TRBV11-3; CDR3: CASSLYGVYEQYF; DNA: TGTGCCAGCAGCCTATACGGAGTCTACGAGCAGTACTTC
size: NA; J: TRBJ2-1; D: TRBD2; V: TRBV5-8; CDR3: CASSRPGLAEDNEQFF; DNA: TGTGCCAGCAGCCGACCTGGACTAGCGGAAGACAATGAGCAGTTCTTC
size: NA; J: TRBJ2-7; D: TRBD2; V: TRBV9; CDR3: CASSPRPGTSKDEQYF; DNA: TGTGCCAGCAGCCCCCGCCCCGGGACTAGCAAGGACGAGCAGTACTTC
size: NA; J: TRBJ2-7; D: NA; V: TRBV7-2; CDR3: CASSLDSVRLSYEQYF; DNA: TGTGCCAGCAGCTTAGACAGCGTCCGTCTTAGCTACGAGCAGTACTTC
size: NA; J: TRBJ2-1; D: NA; V: TRBV11-2; CDR3: CASSLVLITGYNEQFF; DNA: TGTGCCAGCAGCTTAGTTTTAATCACGGGATACAATGAGCAGTTCTTC
size: NA; J: TRBJ2-7; D: NA; V: TRBV5-1; CDR3: CASTFFYEQYF; DNA: TGCGCCAGCACCTTTTTCTACGAGCAGTACTTC
size: NA; J: TRBJ2-7; D: NA; V: TRBV10-1; CDR3: CASSEGSGPYEQYF; DNA: TGCGCCAGCAGTGAAGGATCGGGACCCTACGAGCAGTACTTC
size: NA; J: TRBJ1-2; D: NA; V: TRBV20-1; CDR3: CSGGGRYGYTF; DNA: TGCAGTGGGGGGGGACGCTATGGCTACACCTTC
size: NA; J: TRBJ2-7; D: TRBD1; V: TRBV10-3; CDR3: CAIRDRAGEQYF; DNA: TGTGCCATACGGGACAGGGCAGGCGAGCAGTACTTC
size: NA; J: TRBJ1-3; D: NA; V: TRBV28; CDR3: CASSSGYTIYF; DNA: TGTGCCAGCAGTTCCGGATACACCATATATTTT
size: NA; J: TRBJ2-2; D: NA; V: TRBV5-1; CDR3: CASSIRQDYGELFF; DNA: TGCGCCAGCAGCATCCGACAGGACTACGGGGAGCTGTTTTTT
size: NA; J: TRBJ1-5; D: TRBD1; V: TRBV18; CDR3: CASSPTGQGAQGQPQHF; DNA: TGTGCCAGCTCACCTACCGGACAGGGGGCGCAAGGCCAGCCCCAGCATTTT
size: NA; J: TRBJ2-7; D: TRBD1; V: TRBV6-1; CDR3: CASSEAQDRGQEQYF; DNA: TGTGCCAGCAGTGAAGCACAGGACAGGGGACAAGAGCAGTACTTC
size: NA; J: TRBJ1-5; D: NA; V: TRBV30; CDR3: CAWSPRTPGLQPQHF; DNA: TGTGCCTGGAGTCCCCGTACCCCCGGACTTCAGCCCCAGCATTTT
size: NA; J: TRBJ2-7; D: NA; V: TRBV5-4; CDR3: CASSLVGGEQYF; DNA: TGTGCCAGCAGCTTGGTCGGGGGCGAGCAGTACTTC
size: NA; J: TRBJ1-1; D: NA; V: TRBV5-6; CDR3: CASSTSGTEAFF; DNA: TGTGCCAGCAGCACTTCCGGGACAGAAGCTTTCTTT
size: NA; J: TRBJ1-3; D: NA; V: TRBV11-2; CDR3: CASSLGVSGNTIYF; DNA: TGTGCCAGCAGCTTAGGGGTCTCTGGAAACACCATATATTTT
size: NA; J: TRBJ2-1; D: NA; V: TRBV4-3; CDR3: CASSQAGSNEQFF; DNA: TGCGCCAGCAGCCAAGCCGGAAGCAATGAGCAGTTCTTC
size: NA; J: TRBJ2-1; D: NA; V: TRBV6-4; CDR3: CASSATDDGFDEQFF; DNA: TGTGCCAGCAGTGCAACGGACGACGGATTCGATGAGCAGTTCTTC
size: NA; J: TRBJ2-2; D: NA; V: TRBV28; CDR3: CASSPSTGELFF; DNA: TGTGCCAGCAGTCCCTCCACCGGGGAGCTGTTTTTT
size: NA; J: TRBJ2-7; D: NA; V: TRBV5-4; CDR3: CASSLASGRGRYLAYEQYF; DNA: TGTGCCAGCAGCTTGGCCTCGGGGAGGGGGCGATACCTAGCCTACGAGCAGTACTTC
size: NA; J: TRBJ2-5; D: TRBD2; V: TRBV5-1; CDR3: CASSLVYSGRETQYF; DNA: TGCGCCAGCAGCTTGGTATATAGCGGGAGGGAGACCCAGTACTTC
size: NA; J: TRBJ2-3; D: NA; V: TRBV27; CDR3: CASKDPGPDTQYF; DNA: TGTGCCAGCAAAGATCCAGGGCCAGATACGCAGTATTTT
size: few; J: TRBJ2-3; D: NA; V: TRBV30; CDR3: CAWSERRRDTQYF; DNA: TGTGCCTGGAGTGAACGGAGGCGAGATACGCAGTATTTT
size: NA; J: TRBJ2-3; D: TRBD1; V: TRBV5-1; CDR3: CASSLEGQGTDTQYF; DNA: TGCGCCAGCAGCTTGGAGGGACAGGGGACAGATACGCAGTATTTT
size: once; J: TRBJ2-7; D: NA; V: TRBV27; CDR3: CASSLGAGDEQYF; DNA: TGTGCCAGCAGTTTAGGCGCAGGGGACGAGCAGTACTTC
size: NA; J: TRBJ2-5; D: NA; V: TRBV30; CDR3: CAWARGTQYF; DNA: TGTGCCTGGGCCAGGGGCACCCAGTACTTC
size: NA; J: TRBJ2-4; D: NA; V: TRBV4-3; CDR3: CASSQGQGNIQYF; DNA: TGCGCCAGCAGCCAAGGCCAGGGAAACATTCAGTACTTC
size: NA; J: TRBJ2-7; D: NA; V: TRBV9; CDR3: CASSVDGLRWEVPQYHYEQYF; DNA: TGTGCCAGCAGCGTAGATGGCCTACGGTGGGAGGTGCCTCAATATCACTACGAGCAGTACTTC
size: NA; J: TRBJ1-1; D: NA; V: TRBV29-1; CDR3: CSVEDQSGEAFF; DNA: TGCAGCGTTGAAGATCAATCGGGGGAGGCTTTCTTT
size: NA; J: TRBJ2-5; D: TRBD2; V: TRBV19; CDR3: CASSAGSGREQETQYF; DNA: TGTGCCAGTAGTGCGGGTAGCGGGAGGGAACAAGAGACCCAGTACTTC
size: NA; J: TRBJ1-1; D: NA; V: TRBV28; CDR3: CASSLMNTEAFF; DNA: TGTGCCAGCAGTTTAATGAACACTGAAGCTTTCTTT
size: NA; J: TRBJ2-7; D: NA; V: TRBV14; CDR3: CASSQSGGRFREQYF; DNA: TGTGCCAGCAGCCAATCTGGGGGCCGTTTCCGCGAGCAGTACTTC
size: NA; J: TRBJ2-7; D: NA; V: TRBV10-1; CDR3: CASSDREQGGEQYF; DNA: TGCGCCAGCAGTGACCGCGAGCAGGGTGGGGAGCAGTACTTC
size: once; J: TRBJ1-1; D: NA; V: TRBV5-4; CDR3: CASSVREPGAEAFF; DNA: TGTGCCAGCAGCGTCCGGGAGCCGGGGGCTGAAGCTTTCTTT
size: NA; J: TRBJ2-2; D: NA; V: TRBV4-3; CDR3: CASSQELGGANTGELFF; DNA: TGCGCCAGCAGCCAAGAATTGGGGGGAGCAAACACCGGGGAGCTGTTTTTT
size: few; J: TRBJ2-7; D: NA; V: TRBV6-6; CDR3: CASTSAYEQYF; DNA: TGTGCCAGCACGTCAGCCTACGAGCAGTACTTC
size: NA; J: TRBJ2-3; D: TRBD1; V: TRBV13; CDR3: CASSRTAGGADTQYF; DNA: TGTGCCAGCAGCCGCACCGCAGGGGGCGCAGATACGCAGTATTTT
size: NA; J: TRBJ2-7; D: TRBD2; V: TRBV27; CDR3: CASSYLAGGEQYF; DNA: TGTGCCAGCAGTTATCTAGCGGGAGGCGAGCAGTACTTC
size: NA; J: TRBJ2-1; D: NA; V: TRBV11-2; CDR3: CASSLDRLTSQFF; DNA: TGTGCCAGCAGCTTAGATCGGCTGACATCGCAGTTCTTC
size: NA; J: TRBJ2-7; D: NA; V: TRBV27; CDR3: CASSFGTEQYF; DNA: TGTGCCAGCAGTTTCGGGACAGAGCAGTACTTC
size: NA; J: TRBJ1-1; D: NA; V: TRBV25-1; CDR3: CASRGGPEAFF; DNA: TGTGCCAGCCGGGGGGGACCCGAAGCTTTCTTT